The 23 T cell receptor beta chains given below trace back to one sample, sequenced in a study of blood T cell repertoires in COVID-19. Using immunoSEQ multiplex PCR, the repertoire was profiled, and TCRdb retains in-frame clones only, with some absent. The sample contains roughly 180,000 clones, about 95% of which appear only once. The sequencing sample was made of peripheral blood. The receptors shown here come from a man aged 30-40 years with COVID-19, enrolled during active disease.

The chain recombines TRBV6-2 or TRBV6-3 with TRBJ1-6; D gene uncertain. The CDR3 runs to 13 residues. The V end was cut by 4 bases, the J end by 7 bases, with 8 bases between. Germline V gene lookup returns CDR1 MNHEY and CDR2 SVGEGT. Here the CDR3 reads CASSSLENSPLHF. The CDR3, as DNA: TGTGCCAGCAGTTCCCTAGAGAATTCACCCCTCCACTTT.

The V gene is TRBV3-1 (or the pseudogene TRBV3-2), the J gene TRBJ1-1; D possibly corresponds to TRBD1 (6 bases). This CDR3 contains 15 residues. The V gene lost 6 bases and the J gene lost 0 bases, with 14 bases spanning the gap. The germline V gene has CDR1 LGHDT and CDR2 YNNKEL (reference sequence). CDR3 region: CASRPGHIMNTEAFF. In DNA form, the CDR3 reads TGTGCCAGCAGGCCGGGACACATCATGAACACTGAAGCTTTCTTT.

CDR3 nucleotides: TGTGCCAGCAGTTCACAGGGAATGGGAACTGAAGCTTTCTTT. Translation: CASSSQGMGTEAFF. The chain carries TRBV5-6 and TRBJ1-1, with D tentatively TRBD1 (6 bases). Per the germline V gene, CDR1 is SGHDT and CDR2 is YYEEEE. This CDR3 contains 14 residues. V lost 5 bases to trimming and J lost 5 bases, with 16 bases between them.

The chain links TRBV18 to TRBJ1-5; TRBD1 aligns across 11 bases. Germline V lookup: CDR1 KGHSH, CDR2 LQKENI. CDR3 size: 18 residues. V lost 3 bases and J lost 10; bases outside the gene matches: 17. The DNA for the CDR3 is TGTGCCAGCTCACCTACCGGGACAGGGGGTGGGATACCTCAACCCCAGCATTTT. Encoded protein: CASSPTGTGGGIPQPQHF.

J is TRBJ1-2 and V is TRBV4-1, with 7 bases fitting TRBD1. Trimming removed 1 base from V and 6 bases from J; junction bases left unmatched: 2. The germline gives CDR1 MGHRA, CDR2 YSYEKL. This CDR3 is built from 13 residues. The CDR3 reads CASSQGQGDGYTF. The CDR3 DNA is TGCGCCAGCAGCCAAGGGCAGGGGGATGGCTACACCTTC.

The rearrangement links TRBV5-4 to TRBJ2-5; a weak D match, TRBD2 (5 bases). Germline-derived CDR1 and CDR2 are SGHNT and YYREEE (reference sequence). The CDR3 has 14 amino acids. The germline V and J ends were trimmed by 4 bases and 1 base, with 11 bases remaining between them. This CDR3 is CASSPDFGQETQYF. The DNA of the CDR3 is TGTGCCAGCAGCCCGGACTTCGGCCAAGAGACCCAGTACTTC.

V is TRBV6-5 and J is TRBJ1-3; 9 positions match TRBD1. Losses at the gene ends were 6 bases for V and 3 bases for J; bases not matched to a gene: 6. This CDR3 has 15 amino acids. In germline, CDR1 is MNHEY, CDR2 SVGAGI. The CDR3 bases are TGTGCCAGCAGGAGTGACAGGGGGGATGGAAACACCATATATTTT. This translates into CASRSDRGDGNTIYF.

The rearrangement links TRBV5-1 to TRBJ1-1; weak D call: TRBD1 (5 bases). Per germline, CDR1 SGHRS and CDR2 YFSETQ. Trimming cost V 4 bases and J 5 bases, with 18 bases left between them. The CDR3 totals 15 residues. Here the CDR3 reads CASSPPTASGTEAFF. DNA of the CDR3: TGCGCCAGCAGCCCCCCGACAGCAAGTGGGACTGAAGCTTTCTTT.

The V gene is TRBV6-6, the J gene TRBJ1-4, with TRBD1 matching over 10 bases. CDR3 length equals 16 residues. V dropped 6 bases and J dropped 0; count of bases not matched to a gene: 4. In germline, CDR1 is MNHNY, CDR2 SVGAGI (reference sequence). This CDR3 reads CASRTTGGATNEKLFF. CDR3 nucleotides: TGTGCCAGCAGGACGACAGGGGGCGCAACTAATGAAAAACTGTTTTTT.

The CDR3 region is CASSIEGFYEQYF. The DNA for the CDR3 is TGTGCCAGTAGTATCGAGGGATTCTACGAGCAGTACTTC. The chain has TRBV19 and TRBJ2-7; possible D gene TRBD2, 5 bases. V lost 3 bases and J lost 3, with 9 bases in between. Germline-derived CDR1 and CDR2 are LNHDA and SQIVND (reference sequence). There are 13 residues in the CDR3.

The chain joins TRBV18 to TRBJ1-3; a weak D match, TRBD1 (5 bases). Germline values: CDR1 KGHSH, CDR2 LQKENI. CDR3 length: 13 residues. The V end was cut by 5 bases, the J end by 2 bases, with 7 bases between. The CDR3 region has the DNA TGTGCCAGCTCATTAGGGGCTGGAAACACCATATATTTT. It specifies CASSLGAGNTIYF.

The chain uses TRBV2 and TRBJ2-7; 14 positions agree with TRBD2. Looked up from germline, CDR1 is SNHLY and CDR2 is FYNNEI. The CDR3 is 13 residues long. The V and J ends lost 8 bases and 5 bases, in that order; junction bases with no gene match: 2. The CDR3 DNA sequence: TGTGCCAGCGGGACTAGCGGGGGTAACGAGCAGTACTTC. It is translated as CASGTSGGNEQYF.

The chain employs TRBV19 and TRBJ1-2; tentatively, D is TRBD1 (6 bases). Germline V gene data show CDR1 as LNHDA and CDR2 as SQIVND (reference sequence). The germline V and J ends were trimmed by 8 bases and 4 bases, with 23 bases remaining between them. The CDR3 contains 16 residues. The DNA of the CDR3 is TGTGCCAGTCGCTCCCCATCCTTGGACAGAACCTATGGCTACACCTTC. Its translation: CASRSPSLDRTYGYTF.

This chain connects TRBV19 to TRBJ2-7; maybe TRBD2 (6 bases). CDR1 LNHDA and CDR2 SQIVND come from the germline V gene (reference sequence). This CDR3 comprises 14 residues. V was pared by 6 bases and J by 4 bases, with 16 bases between. The CDR3 DNA follows: TGTGCCAGTAGCGCGATAGGAGGGCCTTACGAGCAGTACTTC. Its translation: CASSAIGGPYEQYF.

The V gene is TRBV7-6, the J gene TRBJ2-5, with 8 bases that match TRBD2. Germline V gene data show CDR1 as SGHVS and CDR2 as FNYEAQ. V shed 7 bases and J 9 bases; nucleotides not matched to a gene: 13. This CDR3 region has 14 residues. CDR3 nucleotide sequence: TGTGCCAGCACGCTAGCGGGTGCTGACCTAGCCCAGTACTTC. Encoded protein: CASTLAGADLAQYF.

The CDR3 sequence is CASSQERGTSGGYHLGTQYF. In DNA form, the CDR3 reads TGTGCCAGCAGCCAAGAGCGGGGGACTAGCGGGGGATACCATTTGGGGACCCAGTACTTC. The J gene is TRBJ2-5, the V gene TRBV3-1 (or the pseudogene TRBV3-2), with 14 bases matching TRBD2. CDR1 and CDR2 from the germline V gene are LGHDT and YNNKEL (reference sequence). The length of the CDR3 is 20 residues. With V trimmed by 0 bases and J by 7 bases, 16 bases remained unmatched.

V usage is TRBV2 and J usage is TRBJ1-1; possibly TRBD1 for D (5 bases). The length of the CDR3 is 15 residues. The V gene's germline CDR1 is SNHLY and CDR2 FYNNEI. V lost 4 bases to trimming and J lost 1 base, with 13 bases between them. For the CDR3, the DNA is TGTGCCAGCAGTGTACAGGCGAGAGCGAACACTGAAGCTTTCTTT. This sequence encodes CASSVQARANTEAFF.

V usage is TRBV7-9 and J usage is TRBJ2-3, with TRBD2 as a possible D gene (6 bases). Trimming removed 4 bases from V and 2 bases from J, with 10 bases in between. The CDR3 is 14 amino acids. Germline CDR1 and CDR2: SEHNR and FQNEAQ (reference sequence). The CDR3, as DNA: TGTGCCAGCAGCTCGGGACTCATCACAGATACGCAGTATTTT. Its translation is CASSSGLITDTQYF.

In DNA, the CDR3 is TGTGCCAGCAGCATGACAGGGAACACTGAAGCTTTCTTT. It is translated as CASSMTGNTEAFF. This rearrangement joins TRBV11-3 to TRBJ1-1; perhaps TRBD1 as D (6 bases). This CDR3 has 13 amino acids. V lost 5 bases to trimming and J lost 1 base, with 8 bases between them. CDR1 is SGHNT and CDR2 is YENEEA in the germline V gene.

The genes are TRBV5-1 and TRBJ1-1, with a tentative D call TRBD1 (5 bases). CDR3 size: 14 residues. Trimming took off 0 bases at V and 5 bases at J, with 11 bases between the two ends. Germline V gives CDR1 SGHRS, CDR2 YFSETQ. CDR3 bases: TGCGCCAGCAGCTTGGTGGTCGGGGGGACTGAAGCTTTCTTT. Translating it yields CASSLVVGGTEAFF.

In DNA, the CDR3 is TGTGCCAGCAGTTTTATTAGAGCACCCCTCCACTTT. Translating gives CASSFIRAPLHF. The V gene is TRBV27, the J gene TRBJ1-6, with D uncertain. The CDR3 consists of 12 residues. The germline V and J ends were trimmed by 3 bases and 11 bases, with 8 bases remaining between them. Germline V CDR1 and CDR2: MNHEY, SMNVEV (reference sequence).

V and J are TRBV27 and TRBJ2-2; D perhaps matches TRBD2 (5 bases). The CDR3 covers 15 residues. Germline CDR1 and CDR2: MNHEY and SMNVEV (reference sequence). V lost 5 bases to trimming and J lost 7 bases, with 17 bases between them. CDR3 sequence reads: CASSPTRVKGGELFF. The CDR3 region has the DNA TGTGCCAGCAGTCCTACTAGAGTGAAGGGCGGGGAGCTGTTTTTT.

The rearrangement links TRBV10-3 to TRBJ1-2; a weak D match, TRBD1 (5 bases). Trimming removed 3 bases from V and 3 bases from J, with 8 bases in between. Germline V lookup: CDR1 ENHRY, CDR2 SYGVKD. The CDR3 spans 13 residues. The CDR3 region has the DNA TGTGCCATCAGTGAATGGGGGGACTATGGCTACACCTTC. This sequence encodes CAISEWGDYGYTF.